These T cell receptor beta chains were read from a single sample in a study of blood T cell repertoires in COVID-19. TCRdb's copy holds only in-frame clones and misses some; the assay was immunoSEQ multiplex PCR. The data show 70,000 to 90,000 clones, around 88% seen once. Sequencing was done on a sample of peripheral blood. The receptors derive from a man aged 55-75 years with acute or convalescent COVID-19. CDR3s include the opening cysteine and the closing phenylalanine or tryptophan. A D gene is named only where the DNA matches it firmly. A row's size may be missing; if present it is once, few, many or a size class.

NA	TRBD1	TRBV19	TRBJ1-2	CASSPRDRLRHGYTF	TGTGCCAGTAGTCCCCGGGACAGGCTTCGCCATGGCTACACCTTC
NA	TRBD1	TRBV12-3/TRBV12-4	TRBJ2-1	CASTRGLIGEQFF	TGTGCCAGCACCAGGGGGCTAATAGGGGAGCAGTTCTTC
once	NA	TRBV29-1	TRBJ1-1	CSVGVETGLNTEAFF	TGCAGCGTTGGGGTGGAGACAGGTCTCAACACTGAAGCTTTCTTT
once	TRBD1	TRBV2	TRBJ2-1	CASSESWTGSGGYNEQFF	TGTGCCAGCAGTGAATCCTGGACAGGGTCTGGAGGCTACAATGAGCAGTTCTTC
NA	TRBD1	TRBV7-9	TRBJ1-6	CASSLQGAVSPLHF	TGTGCCAGCAGCTTACAGGGGGCTGTCTCACCCCTCCACTTT
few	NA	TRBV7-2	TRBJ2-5	CASSLATTGRGETQYF	TGTGCCAGCAGCTTAGCGACGACAGGCAGGGGAGAGACCCAGTACTTC
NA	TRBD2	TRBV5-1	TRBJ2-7	CASSLELAGNIEQYF	TGCGCCAGCAGCTTGGAACTAGCGGGGAATATCGAGCAGTACTTC
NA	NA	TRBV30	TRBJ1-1	CAWVYSLNTEAFF	TGTGCCTGGGTCTACAGTTTGAACACTGAAGCTTTCTTT
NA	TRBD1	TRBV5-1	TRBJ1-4	CASSSGTEPSGKLFF	TGCGCCAGCAGCTCGGGGACAGAACCCTCGGGAAAACTGTTTTTT
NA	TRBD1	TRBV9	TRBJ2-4	CASSARTGENIQYF	TGTGCCAGCAGCGCGAGGACAGGGGAAAACATTCAGTACTTC
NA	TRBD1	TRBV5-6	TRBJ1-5	CASSLWGQGNQPQHF	TGTGCCAGCAGCTTGTGGGGACAGGGAAATCAGCCCCAGCATTTT
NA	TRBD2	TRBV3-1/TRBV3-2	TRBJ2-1	CASSLGTSGLSEQFF	TGTGCCAGCAGCCTTGGGACTAGCGGACTAAGTGAGCAGTTCTTC
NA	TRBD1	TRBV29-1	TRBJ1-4	CSGGQHNEKLFF	TGCAGCGGGGGACAGCATAATGAAAAACTGTTTTTT